What follows describes a single T cell receptor (beta chain). What it binds is not known. This specimen belongs to a study of shared clonotypes between healthy human individuals. Study details: Those who served as donors were a couple of women and a few men between the ages of 18 and 49. General study results and limits: The study found lower generation probabilities in non-shared clonotypes than in those shared by all four donors. The genetic and exposure-history diversity represented was limited by few donors. Inspection by rarefaction showed sorted-subset sequencing to be incomplete despite large depth.

Using immunoSEQ multiplex PCR, the repertoire was profiled, and TCRdb retains in-frame clones only, with some absent. In the table there are about 2 million clones, approximately 95% of which are singletons. Germline CDR1 KGHSH, CDR2 LQKENI. CDR3 length: 14 amino acids. V was clipped by 4 bases and J by 1 base, with 10 bases between them. Material for sequencing was naive CD4+ T cells sorted from blood. Subset: CD45RA+ positively selected. The genes are TRBV18 and TRBJ1-1; D is unclear. The sequence was collected from a man aged 18-30 years in good health. CDR3 amino acids: CASSRWTENTEAFF. The DNA of the CDR3 is TGTGCCAGCTCACGTTGGACGGAGAACACTGAAGCTTTCTTT.